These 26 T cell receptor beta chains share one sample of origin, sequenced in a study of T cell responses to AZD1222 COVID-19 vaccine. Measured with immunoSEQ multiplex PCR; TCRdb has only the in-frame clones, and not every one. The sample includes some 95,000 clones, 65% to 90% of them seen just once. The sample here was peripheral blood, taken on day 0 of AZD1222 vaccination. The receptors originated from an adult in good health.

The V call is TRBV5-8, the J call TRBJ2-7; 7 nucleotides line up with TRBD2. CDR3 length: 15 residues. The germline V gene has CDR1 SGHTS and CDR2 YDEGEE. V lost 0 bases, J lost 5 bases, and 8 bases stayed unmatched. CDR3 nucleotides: TGTGCCAGCAGCTTGGCCCTTGGGGGGGACCACGAGCAGTACTTC. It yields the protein CASSLALGGDHEQYF.

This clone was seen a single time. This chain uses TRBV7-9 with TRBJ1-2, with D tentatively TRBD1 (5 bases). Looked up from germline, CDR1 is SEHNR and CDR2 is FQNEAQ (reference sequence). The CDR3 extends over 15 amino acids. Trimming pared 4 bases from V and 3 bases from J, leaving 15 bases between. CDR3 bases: TGTGCCAGCAGCTCCACCCTTGGAGGGGACTATGGCTACACCTTC. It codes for CASSSTLGGDYGYTF.

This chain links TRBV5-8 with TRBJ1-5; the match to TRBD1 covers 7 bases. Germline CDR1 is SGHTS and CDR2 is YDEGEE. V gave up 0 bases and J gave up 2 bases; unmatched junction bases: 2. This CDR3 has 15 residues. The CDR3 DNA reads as TGTGCCAGCAGCTTGGCAGGGGGACGCAATCAGCCCCAGCATTTT. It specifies CASSLAGGRNQPQHF.

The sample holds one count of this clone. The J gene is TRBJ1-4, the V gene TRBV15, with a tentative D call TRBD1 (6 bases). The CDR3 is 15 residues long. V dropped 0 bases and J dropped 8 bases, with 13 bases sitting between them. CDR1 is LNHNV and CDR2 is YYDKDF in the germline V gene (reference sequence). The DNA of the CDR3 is TGTGCCACCAGCAGAGACCAGGGGTTTGGGGAAAAACTGTTTTTT. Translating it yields CATSRDQGFGEKLFF.

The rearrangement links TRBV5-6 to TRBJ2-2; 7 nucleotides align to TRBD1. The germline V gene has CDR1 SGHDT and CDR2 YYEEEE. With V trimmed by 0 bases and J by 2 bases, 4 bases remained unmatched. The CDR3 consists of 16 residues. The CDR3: CASSLVQGSNTGELFF. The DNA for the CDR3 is TGTGCCAGCAGCTTGGTACAGGGGTCAAACACCGGGGAGCTGTTTTTT.

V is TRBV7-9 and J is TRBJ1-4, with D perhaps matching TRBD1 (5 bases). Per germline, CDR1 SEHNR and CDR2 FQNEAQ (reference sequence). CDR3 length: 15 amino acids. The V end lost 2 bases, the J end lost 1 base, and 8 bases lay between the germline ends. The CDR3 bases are TGTGCCAGCAGCTTACTCCAGGGAACTAATGAAAAACTGTTTTTT. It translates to CASSLLQGTNEKLFF.

The CDR3 region has the DNA TGTGCCAGCAGCCCCCGGACAGCGTGGGGCTACACCTTC. Protein: CASSPRTAWGYTF. The V call is TRBV6-5, the J call TRBJ1-2, with D possibly TRBD1 on 6 matching bases. V gave up 6 bases and J gave up 8 bases, with 16 bases separating them. The V gene's germline CDR1 is MNHEY and CDR2 SVGAGI. The CDR3 covers 13 residues.

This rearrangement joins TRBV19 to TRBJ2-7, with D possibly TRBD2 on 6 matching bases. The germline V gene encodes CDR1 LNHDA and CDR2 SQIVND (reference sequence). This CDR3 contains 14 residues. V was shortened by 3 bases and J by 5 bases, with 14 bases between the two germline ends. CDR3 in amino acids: CASSMTSFPHEQYF. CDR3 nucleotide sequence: TGTGCCAGTAGTATGACTAGTTTTCCCCACGAGCAGTACTTC.

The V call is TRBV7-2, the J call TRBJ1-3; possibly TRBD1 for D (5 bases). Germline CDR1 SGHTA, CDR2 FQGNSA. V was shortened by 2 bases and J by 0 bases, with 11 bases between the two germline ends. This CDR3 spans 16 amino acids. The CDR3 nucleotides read TGTGCCAGCAGCTTACAAGCAGGGCGCTCTGGAAACACCATATATTTT. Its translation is CASSLQAGRSGNTIYF.

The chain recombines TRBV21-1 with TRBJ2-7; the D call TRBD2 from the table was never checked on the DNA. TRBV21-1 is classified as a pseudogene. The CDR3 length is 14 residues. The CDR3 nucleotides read TGTGCCAGCAGCGAGAGAAAAACGACCTACGAGCAGTACTTC. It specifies CASSERKTTYEQYF.

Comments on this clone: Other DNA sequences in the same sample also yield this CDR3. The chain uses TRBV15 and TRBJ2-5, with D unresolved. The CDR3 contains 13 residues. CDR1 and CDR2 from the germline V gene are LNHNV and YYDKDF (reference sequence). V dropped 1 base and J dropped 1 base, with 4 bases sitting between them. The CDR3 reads CATSRGAQETQYF. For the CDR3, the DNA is TGTGCCACCAGCAGAGGGGCCCAAGAGACCCAGTACTTC.

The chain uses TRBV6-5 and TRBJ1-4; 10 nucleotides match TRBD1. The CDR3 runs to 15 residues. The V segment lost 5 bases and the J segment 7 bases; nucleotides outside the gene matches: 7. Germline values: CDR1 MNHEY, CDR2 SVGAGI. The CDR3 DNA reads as TGTGCCAGCAGTAACACCGGGACAGGGGTTGAAAAACTGTTTTTT. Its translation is CASSNTGTGVEKLFF.

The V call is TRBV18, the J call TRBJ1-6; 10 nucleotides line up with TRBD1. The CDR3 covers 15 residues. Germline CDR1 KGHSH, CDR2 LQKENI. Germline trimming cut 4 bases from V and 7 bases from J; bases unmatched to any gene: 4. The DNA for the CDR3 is TGTGCCAGCTCACGGGACAGGGGATCAAATTCACCCCTCCACTTT. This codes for CASSRDRGSNSPLHF.

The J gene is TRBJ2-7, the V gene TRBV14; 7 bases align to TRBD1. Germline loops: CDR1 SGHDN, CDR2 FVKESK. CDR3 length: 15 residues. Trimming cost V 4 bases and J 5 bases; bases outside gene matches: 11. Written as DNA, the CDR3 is TGTGCCAGCAGCCCACTCGGGGCAGGGGGTGACGAGCAGTACTTC. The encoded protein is CASSPLGAGGDEQYF.

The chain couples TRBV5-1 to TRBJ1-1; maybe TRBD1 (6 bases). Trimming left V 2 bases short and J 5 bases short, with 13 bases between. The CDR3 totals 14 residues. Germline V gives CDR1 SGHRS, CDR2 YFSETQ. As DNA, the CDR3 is TGCGCCAGCAGCTTATTACAGGGTAATACTGAAGCTTTCTTT. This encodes CASSLLQGNTEAFF. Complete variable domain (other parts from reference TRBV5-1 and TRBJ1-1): KAGVTQTPRYLIKTRGQQVTLSCSPISGHRSVSWYQQTPGQGLQFLFEYFSETQRNKGNFPGRFSGRQFSNSRSEMNVSTLELGDSALYLCASSLLQGNTEAFFGQGTRLTVV.

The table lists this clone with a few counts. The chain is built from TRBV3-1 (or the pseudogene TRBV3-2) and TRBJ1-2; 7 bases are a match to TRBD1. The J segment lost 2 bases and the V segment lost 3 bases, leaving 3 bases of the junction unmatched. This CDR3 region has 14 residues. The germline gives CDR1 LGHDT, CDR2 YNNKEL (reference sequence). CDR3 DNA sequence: TGTGCCAGCAGCCAGCGGGACAGAAACTATGGCTACACCTTC. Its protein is CASSQRDRNYGYTF.

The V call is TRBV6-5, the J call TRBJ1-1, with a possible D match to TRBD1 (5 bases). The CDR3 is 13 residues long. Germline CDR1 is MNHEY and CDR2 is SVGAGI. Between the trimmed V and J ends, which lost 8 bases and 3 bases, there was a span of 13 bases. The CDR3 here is CASGRGRDTEAFF. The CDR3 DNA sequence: TGTGCCAGCGGCCGCGGCAGGGACACTGAAGCTTTCTTT.

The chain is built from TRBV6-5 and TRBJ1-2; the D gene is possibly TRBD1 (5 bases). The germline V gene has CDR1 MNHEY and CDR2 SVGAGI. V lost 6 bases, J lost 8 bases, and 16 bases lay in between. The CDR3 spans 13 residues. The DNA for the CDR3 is TGTGCCAGCAGATCCGGGACGGCCGTCGGCTACACCTTC. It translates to CASRSGTAVGYTF.

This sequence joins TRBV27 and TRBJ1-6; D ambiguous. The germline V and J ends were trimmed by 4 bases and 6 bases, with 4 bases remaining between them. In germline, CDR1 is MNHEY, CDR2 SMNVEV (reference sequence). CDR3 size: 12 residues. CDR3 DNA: TGTGCCAGCAGTTGGGCTAATTCACCCCTCCACTTT. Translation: CASSWANSPLHF.

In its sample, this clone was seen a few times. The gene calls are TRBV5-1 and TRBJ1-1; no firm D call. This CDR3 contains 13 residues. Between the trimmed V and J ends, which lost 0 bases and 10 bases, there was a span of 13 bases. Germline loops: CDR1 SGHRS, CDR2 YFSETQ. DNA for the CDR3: TGCGCCAGCAGCTTGGAGTCGGCGGCTCCAGCTTTCTTT. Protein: CASSLESAAPAFF.

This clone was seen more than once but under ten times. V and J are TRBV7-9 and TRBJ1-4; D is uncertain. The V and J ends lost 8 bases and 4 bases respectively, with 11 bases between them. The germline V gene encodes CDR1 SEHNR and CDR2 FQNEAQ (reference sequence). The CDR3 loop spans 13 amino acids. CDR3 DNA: TGTGCCAGCTCTTCGGGGAATAATGAAAAACTGTTTTTT. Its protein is CASSSGNNEKLFF.

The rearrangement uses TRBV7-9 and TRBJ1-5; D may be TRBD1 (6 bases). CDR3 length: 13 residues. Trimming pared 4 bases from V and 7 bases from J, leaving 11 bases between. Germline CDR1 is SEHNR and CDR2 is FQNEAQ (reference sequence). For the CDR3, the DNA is TGTGCCAGCAGCTCACAGGGAGGACAGCCCCAGCATTTT. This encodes CASSSQGGQPQHF.

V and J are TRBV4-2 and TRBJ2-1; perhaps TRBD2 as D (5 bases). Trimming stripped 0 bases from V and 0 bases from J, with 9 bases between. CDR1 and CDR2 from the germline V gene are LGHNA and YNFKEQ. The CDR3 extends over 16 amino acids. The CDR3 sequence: CASSQDHSGSYNEQFF. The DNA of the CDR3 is TGTGCCAGCAGCCAAGATCACAGCGGCTCCTACAATGAGCAGTTCTTC.

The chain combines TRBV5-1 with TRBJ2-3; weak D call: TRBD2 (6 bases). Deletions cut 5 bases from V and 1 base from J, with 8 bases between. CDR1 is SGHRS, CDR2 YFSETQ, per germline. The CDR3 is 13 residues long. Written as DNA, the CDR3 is TGCGCCAGCAGTCCGGGGGGCACAGATACGCAGTATTTT. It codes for CASSPGGTDTQYF.

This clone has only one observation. CDR3 sequence: CASSLQGLGGKQYF. The DNA of the CDR3 is TGTGCCAGCAGTTTGCAGGGCCTGGGTGGAAAGCAGTACTTC. The chain joins TRBV27 to TRBJ2-7; D might be TRBD1 (5 bases). CDR1 MNHEY and CDR2 SMNVEV come from the germline V gene (reference sequence). Trimming took 3 bases from V and 8 from J, leaving 17 bases between them. The CDR3 contains 14 residues.

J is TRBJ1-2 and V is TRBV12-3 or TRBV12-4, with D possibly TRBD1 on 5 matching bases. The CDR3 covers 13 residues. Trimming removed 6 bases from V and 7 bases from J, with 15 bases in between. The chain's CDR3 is CASSPGTQLGYTF. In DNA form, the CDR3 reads TGTGCCAGCAGCCCCGGGACCCAGCTTGGCTACACCTTC.